This T cell receptor (beta chain) was found in a study of T cells in localized non-small cell lung cancer. Measured with immunoSEQ multiplex PCR; TCRdb has only the in-frame clones, and not every one. The data contain under 150,000 clones, around 89% of them singletons. Study-level findings and limits: Tumor showed lower T cell clonality than uninvolved adjacent lung, where it was highest. There were a median 57 of the top 100 tumor clones appearing in adjacent lung. Investigators sequenced only a single tumor region, leaving heterogeneity possible.

To note about this clone: Antigen: not known.

The origin of this receptor is an older female donor with stage I lung adenocarcinoma. This specimen was peripheral blood, taken before any cancer treatment.

CDR3 bases: TGTGCCAGCAGCTTAGGCCCGGGGCGCGGGAATCAGCCCCAGCATTTT. This gives the protein CASSLGPGRGNQPQHF. The V and J genes are TRBV13 and TRBJ1-5; possibly TRBD1 for D (5 bases). The V gene lost 0 bases and the J gene lost 4 bases, with 13 bases spanning the gap. The germline gives CDR1 PRHDT, CDR2 FYEKMQ (reference sequence). This CDR3 has 16 residues.